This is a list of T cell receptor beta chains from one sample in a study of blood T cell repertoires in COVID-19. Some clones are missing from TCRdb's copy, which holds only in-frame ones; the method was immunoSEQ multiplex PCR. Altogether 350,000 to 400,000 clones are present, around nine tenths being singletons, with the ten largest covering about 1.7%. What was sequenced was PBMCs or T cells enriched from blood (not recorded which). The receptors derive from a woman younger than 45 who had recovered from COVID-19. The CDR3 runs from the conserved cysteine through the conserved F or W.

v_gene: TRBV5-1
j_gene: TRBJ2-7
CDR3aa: CASRLEGAPTYEQYF

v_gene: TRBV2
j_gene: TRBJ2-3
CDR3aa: CASSERITDTQYF

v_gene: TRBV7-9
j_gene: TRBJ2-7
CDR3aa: CASSFRAGHGEQYF

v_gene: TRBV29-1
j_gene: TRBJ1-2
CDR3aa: CSVEDKGQMNYGYTF

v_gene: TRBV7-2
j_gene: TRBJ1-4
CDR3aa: CASSFSGLANEKLFF

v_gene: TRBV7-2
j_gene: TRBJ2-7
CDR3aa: CASSSLSGGAYEQYF

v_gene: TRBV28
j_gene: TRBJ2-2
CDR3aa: CASSPANPGLGGGSGELFF

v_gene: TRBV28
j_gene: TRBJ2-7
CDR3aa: CASRRGYYEQYF

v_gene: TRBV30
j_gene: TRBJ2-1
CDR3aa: CAWRASGSSYNEQFF

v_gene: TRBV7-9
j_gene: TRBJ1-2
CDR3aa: CASSLGRVPVANYGYTF

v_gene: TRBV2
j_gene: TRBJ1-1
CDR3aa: CASTERGLGTEAFF

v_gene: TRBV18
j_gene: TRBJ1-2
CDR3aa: CASSPQTGWDDGYTF

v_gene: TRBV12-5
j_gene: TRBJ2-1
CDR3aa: CASGLVSHRSSYNEQFF

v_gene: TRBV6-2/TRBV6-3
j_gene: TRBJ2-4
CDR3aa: CASSFNPTSFENIQYF

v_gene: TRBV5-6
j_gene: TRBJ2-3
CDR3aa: CASKWKGGSTDTQYF

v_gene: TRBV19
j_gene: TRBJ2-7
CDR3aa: CASKSGQNSYEQYF

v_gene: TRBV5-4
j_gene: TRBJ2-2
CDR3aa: CASSLAPTSGDTGELFF

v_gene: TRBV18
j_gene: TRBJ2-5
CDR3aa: CASSPPTKYQETQYF

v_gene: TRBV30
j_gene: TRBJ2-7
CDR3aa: CAWSNSFTPTF

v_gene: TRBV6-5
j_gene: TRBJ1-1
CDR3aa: CASSYFSAAGSTEAFF

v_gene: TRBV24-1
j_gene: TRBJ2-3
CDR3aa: CATSLGTGRADTQYF

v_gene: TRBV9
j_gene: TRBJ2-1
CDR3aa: CASSVVPQGSHNEQFF

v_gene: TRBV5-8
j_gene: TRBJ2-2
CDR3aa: CASSLVTGTANTGELFF

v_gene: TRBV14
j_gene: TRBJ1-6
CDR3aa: CASSTHRFYNSPLHF

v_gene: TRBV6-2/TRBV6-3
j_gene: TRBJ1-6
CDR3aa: CASSYPSGLGGTGGNSPLHF

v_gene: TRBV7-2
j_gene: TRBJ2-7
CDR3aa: CASTRAQGTHEQYF

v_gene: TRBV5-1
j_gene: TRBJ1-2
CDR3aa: CASSHTLPGQGADFGYTF